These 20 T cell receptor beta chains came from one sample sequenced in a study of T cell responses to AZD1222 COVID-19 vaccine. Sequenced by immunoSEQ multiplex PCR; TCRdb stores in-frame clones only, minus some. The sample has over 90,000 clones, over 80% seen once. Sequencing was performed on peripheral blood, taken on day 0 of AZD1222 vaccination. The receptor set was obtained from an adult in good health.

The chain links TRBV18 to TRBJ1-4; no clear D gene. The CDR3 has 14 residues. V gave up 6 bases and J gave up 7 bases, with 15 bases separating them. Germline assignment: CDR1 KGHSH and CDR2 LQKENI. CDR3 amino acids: CASSPQEGREKLFF. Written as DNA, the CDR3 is TGTGCCAGCTCCCCTCAGGAAGGTCGTGAAAAACTGTTTTTT. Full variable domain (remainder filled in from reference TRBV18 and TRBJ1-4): NAGVMQNPRHLVRRRGQEARLRCSPMKGHSHVYWYRQLPEEGLKFMVYLQKENIIDESGMPKERFSAEFPKEGPSILRIQQVVRGDSAAYFCASSPQEGREKLFFGSGTQLSVL.

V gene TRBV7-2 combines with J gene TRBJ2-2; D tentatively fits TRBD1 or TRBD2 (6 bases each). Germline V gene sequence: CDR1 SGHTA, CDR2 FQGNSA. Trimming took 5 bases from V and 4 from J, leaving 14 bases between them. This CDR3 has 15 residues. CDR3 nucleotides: TGTGCCAGCAGCCCCGTTCGGGGGCCCACCGGGGAGCTGTTTTTT. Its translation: CASSPVRGPTGELFF. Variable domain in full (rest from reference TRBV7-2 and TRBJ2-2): GAGVSQSPSNKVTEKGKDVELRCDPISGHTALYWYRQSLGQGLEFLIYFQGNSAPDKSGLPSDRFSAERTGGSVSTLTIQRTQQEDSAVYLCASSPVRGPTGELFFGEGSRLTVL.

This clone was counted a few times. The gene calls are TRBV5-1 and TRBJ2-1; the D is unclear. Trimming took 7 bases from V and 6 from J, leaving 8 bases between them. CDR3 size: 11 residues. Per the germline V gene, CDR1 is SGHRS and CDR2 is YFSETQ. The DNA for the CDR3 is TGCGCCAGCGGCACCGGCAATGAGCAGTTCTTC. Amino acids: CASGTGNEQFF.

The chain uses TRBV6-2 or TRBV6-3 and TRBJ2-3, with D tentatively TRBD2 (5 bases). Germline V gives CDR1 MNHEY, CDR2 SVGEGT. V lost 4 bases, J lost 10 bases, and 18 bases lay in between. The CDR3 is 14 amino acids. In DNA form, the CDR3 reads TGTGCCAGCAGTTCTTTTGGGGAGCGTAGGGCGCAGTATTTT. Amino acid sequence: CASSSFGERRAQYF.

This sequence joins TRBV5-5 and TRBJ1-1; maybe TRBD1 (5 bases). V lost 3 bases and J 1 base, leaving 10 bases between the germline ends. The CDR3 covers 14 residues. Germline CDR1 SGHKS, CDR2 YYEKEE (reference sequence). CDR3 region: CASSSGEWNTEAFF. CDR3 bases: TGTGCCAGCAGCTCGGGGGAATGGAACACTGAAGCTTTCTTT.

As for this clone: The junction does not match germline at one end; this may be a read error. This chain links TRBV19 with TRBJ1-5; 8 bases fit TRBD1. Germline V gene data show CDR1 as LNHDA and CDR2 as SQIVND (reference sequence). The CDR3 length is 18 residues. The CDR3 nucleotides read TGTGCCAGTAGTCCTCCATATCGGGTTGGGACAGGCGGATATAACGTGTATTTT. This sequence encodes CASSPPYRVGTGGYNVYF.

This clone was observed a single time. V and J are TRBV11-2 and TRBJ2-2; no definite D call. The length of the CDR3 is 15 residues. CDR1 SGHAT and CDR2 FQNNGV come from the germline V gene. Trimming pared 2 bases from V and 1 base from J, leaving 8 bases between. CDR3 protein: CASSLWAKNTGELFF. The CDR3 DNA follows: TGTGCCAGCAGCTTATGGGCGAAGAACACCGGGGAGCTGTTTTTT.

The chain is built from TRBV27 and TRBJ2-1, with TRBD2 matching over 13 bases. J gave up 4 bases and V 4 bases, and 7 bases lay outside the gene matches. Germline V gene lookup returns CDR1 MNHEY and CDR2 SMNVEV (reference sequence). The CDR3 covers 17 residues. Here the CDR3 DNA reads TGTGCCAGCAGTTCCCAAGGGACTAGCGGGGTATACAATGAGCAGTTCTTC. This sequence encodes CASSSQGTSGVYNEQFF.

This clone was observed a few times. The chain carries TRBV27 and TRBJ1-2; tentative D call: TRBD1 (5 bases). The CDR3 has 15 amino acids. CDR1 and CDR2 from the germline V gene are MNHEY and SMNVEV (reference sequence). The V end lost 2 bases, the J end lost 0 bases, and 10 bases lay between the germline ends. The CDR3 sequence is CASSLSGTANYGYTF. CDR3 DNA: TGTGCCAGCAGTTTAAGCGGGACGGCTAACTATGGCTACACCTTC.

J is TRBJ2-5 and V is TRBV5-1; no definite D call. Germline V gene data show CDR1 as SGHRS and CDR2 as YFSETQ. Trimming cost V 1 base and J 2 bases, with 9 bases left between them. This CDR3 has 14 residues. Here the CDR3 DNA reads TGCGCCAGCAGCTTGTTTGGAGCTCAAGAGACCCAGTACTTC. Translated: CASSLFGAQETQYF.

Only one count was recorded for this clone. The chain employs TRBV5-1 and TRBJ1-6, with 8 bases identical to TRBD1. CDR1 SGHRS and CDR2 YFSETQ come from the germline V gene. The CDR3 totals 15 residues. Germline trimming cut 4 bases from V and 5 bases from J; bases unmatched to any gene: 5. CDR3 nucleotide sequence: TGCGCCAGCAGCCTCGACAGGGGCAATAATTCACCCCTCCACTTT. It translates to CASSLDRGNNSPLHF.

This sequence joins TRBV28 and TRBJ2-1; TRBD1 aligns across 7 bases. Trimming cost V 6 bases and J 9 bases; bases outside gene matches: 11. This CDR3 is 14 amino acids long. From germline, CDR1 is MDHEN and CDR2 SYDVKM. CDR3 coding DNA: TGTGCCAGCAGACCCGGGACAGCCGGAGGTGAGCAGTTCTTC. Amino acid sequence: CASRPGTAGGEQFF.

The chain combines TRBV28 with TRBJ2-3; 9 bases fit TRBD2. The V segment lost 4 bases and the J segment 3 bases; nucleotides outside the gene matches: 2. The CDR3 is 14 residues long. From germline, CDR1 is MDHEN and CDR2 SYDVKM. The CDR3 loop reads CASSSSGGTDTQYF. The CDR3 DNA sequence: TGTGCCAGCAGTTCGAGCGGGGGGACAGATACGCAGTATTTT.

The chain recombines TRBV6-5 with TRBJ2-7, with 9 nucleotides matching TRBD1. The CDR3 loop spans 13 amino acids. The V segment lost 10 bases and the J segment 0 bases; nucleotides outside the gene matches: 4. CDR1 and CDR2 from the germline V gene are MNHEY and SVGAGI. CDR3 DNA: TGTGCCACCCAGGACAGGGGCTCCTACGAGCAGTACTTC. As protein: CATQDRGSYEQYF.

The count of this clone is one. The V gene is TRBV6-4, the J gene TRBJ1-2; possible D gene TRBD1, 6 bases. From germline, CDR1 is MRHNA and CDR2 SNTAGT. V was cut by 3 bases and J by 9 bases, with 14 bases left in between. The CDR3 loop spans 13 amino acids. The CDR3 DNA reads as TGTGCCAGCAGTGAAGGGGGGAGTTCGAGCTACACCTTC. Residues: CASSEGGSSSYTF.

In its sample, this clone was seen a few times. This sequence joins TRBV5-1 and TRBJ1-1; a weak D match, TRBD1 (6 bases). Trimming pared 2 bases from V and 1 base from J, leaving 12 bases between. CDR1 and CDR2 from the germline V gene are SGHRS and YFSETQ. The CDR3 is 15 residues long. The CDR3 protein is CASSLQTGPNTEAFF. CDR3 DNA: TGCGCCAGCAGCTTACAGACAGGACCGAACACTGAAGCTTTCTTT.

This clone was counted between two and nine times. For the CDR3, the DNA is TGTGCCAGCAGCGACTCCGGGACAGGAGATGAAAAACTGTTTTTT. It codes for CASSDSGTGDEKLFF. This rearrangement joins TRBV7-6 to TRBJ1-4, with 8 bases identical to TRBD1. The junction had 8 bases not matched to a gene; V was cut back by 5 bases and J by 6 bases. The CDR3 has 15 residues. The germline CDR1 and CDR2 sequences are SGHVS and FNYEAQ.

DNA of the CDR3: TGTGCCAGCTCACCACCGTGGACACCCGACTATGGCTACACCTTC. This codes for CASSPPWTPDYGYTF. V gene TRBV18 combines with J gene TRBJ1-2; D may be TRBD1 (5 bases). Germline loops: CDR1 KGHSH, CDR2 LQKENI. The CDR3 sequence is 15 residues long. Trimming cost V 0 bases and J 3 bases, with 11 bases left between them.

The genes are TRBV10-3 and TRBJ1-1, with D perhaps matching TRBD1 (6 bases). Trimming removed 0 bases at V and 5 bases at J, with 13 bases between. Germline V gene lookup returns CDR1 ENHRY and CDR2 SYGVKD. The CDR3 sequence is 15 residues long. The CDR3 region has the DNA TGTGCCATCAGTGAGTCGGGGCGGGGGCAAACTGAAGCTTTCTTT. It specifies CAISESGRGQTEAFF.

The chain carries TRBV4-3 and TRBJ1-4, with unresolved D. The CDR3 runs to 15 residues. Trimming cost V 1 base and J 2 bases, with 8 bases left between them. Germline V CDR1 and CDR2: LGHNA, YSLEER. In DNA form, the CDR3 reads TGCGCCAGCAGCCAAGTGGCGTCTACTAATGAAAAACTGTTTTTT. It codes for CASSQVASTNEKLFF.